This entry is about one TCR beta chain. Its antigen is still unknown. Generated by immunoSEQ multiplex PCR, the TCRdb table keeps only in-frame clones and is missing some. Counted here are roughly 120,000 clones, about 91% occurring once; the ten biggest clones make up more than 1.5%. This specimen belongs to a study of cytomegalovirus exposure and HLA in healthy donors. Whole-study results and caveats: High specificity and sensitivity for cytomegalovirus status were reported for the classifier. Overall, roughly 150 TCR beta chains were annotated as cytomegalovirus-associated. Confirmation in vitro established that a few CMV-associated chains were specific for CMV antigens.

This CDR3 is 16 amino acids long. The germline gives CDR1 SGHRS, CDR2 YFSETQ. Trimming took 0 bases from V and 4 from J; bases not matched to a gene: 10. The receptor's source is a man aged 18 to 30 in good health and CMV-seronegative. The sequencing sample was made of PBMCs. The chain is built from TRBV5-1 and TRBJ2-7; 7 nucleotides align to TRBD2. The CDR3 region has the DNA TGCGCCAGCAGCTTGGGTATAGCGGGCGATTCATACGAGCAGTACTTC. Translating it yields CASSLGIAGDSYEQYF.